This T cell receptor beta chain was recorded in a study of shared clonotypes between healthy human individuals. Worth noting for this clone: Its target is not known.

This CDR3 comprises 16 residues. J gave up 0 bases and V 6 bases, and 11 bases lay outside the gene matches. Germline-derived CDR1 and CDR2 are MNHNY and SVGAGI (reference sequence). Sequencing was performed with immunoSEQ multiplex PCR; in TCRdb, only in-frame clones are kept and a portion is missing. The table lists about 480,000 clones, 75% to 80% of them singletons. Notes on the study in general: Enrolling few donors narrowed the genetic and exposure-history diversity that was represented. It was anticipated that sequencing depth would influence how many clonotypes donors shared.

The sequenced material came from PBMCs. The clonotype was recovered from a woman in her 40s in good health. Some clones in this sample may be carry-over from other donors' samples. The chain couples TRBV6-6 to TRBJ2-7; TRBD2 matches at 7 bases. CDR3 DNA: TGTGCCAGCAGGGCAGATAATAGCGGGCCCTCCTACGAGCAGTACTTC. Translating it yields CASRADNSGPSYEQYF.